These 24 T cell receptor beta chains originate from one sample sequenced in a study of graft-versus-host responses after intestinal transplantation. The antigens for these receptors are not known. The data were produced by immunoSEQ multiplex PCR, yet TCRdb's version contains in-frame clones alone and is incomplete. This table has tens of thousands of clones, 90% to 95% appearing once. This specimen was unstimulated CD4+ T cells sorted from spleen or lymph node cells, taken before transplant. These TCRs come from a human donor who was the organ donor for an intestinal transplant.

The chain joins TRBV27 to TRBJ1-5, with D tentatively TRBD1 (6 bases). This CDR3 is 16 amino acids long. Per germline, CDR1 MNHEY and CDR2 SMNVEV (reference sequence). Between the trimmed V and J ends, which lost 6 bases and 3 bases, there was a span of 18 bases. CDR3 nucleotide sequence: TGTGCCAGCAGCATAGGACAGAGCTACTCCAATCAGCCCCAGCATTTT. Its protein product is CASSIGQSYSNQPQHF.

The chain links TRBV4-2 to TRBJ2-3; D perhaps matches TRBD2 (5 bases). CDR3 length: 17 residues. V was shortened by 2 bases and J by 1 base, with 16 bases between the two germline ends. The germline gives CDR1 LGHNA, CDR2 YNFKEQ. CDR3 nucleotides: TGTGCCAGCAGCCAAATTGCTCGGCTAGCCGGCACAGATACGCAGTATTTT. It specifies CASSQIARLAGTDTQYF.

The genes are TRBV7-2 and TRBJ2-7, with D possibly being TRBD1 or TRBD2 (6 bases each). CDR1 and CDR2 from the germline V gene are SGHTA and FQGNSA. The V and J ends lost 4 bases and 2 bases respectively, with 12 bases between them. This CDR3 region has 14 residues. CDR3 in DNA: TGTGCCAGCAGCTCCGGAGGGGGTACCTACGAGCAGTACTTC. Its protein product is CASSSGGGTYEQYF.

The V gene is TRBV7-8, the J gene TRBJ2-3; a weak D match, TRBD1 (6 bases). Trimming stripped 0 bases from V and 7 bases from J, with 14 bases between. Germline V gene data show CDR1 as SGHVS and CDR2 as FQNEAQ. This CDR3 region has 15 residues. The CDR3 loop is CASSLAGTGSNTQYF. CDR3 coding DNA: TGTGCCAGCAGCTTAGCAGGTACAGGGTCGAATACGCAGTATTTT.

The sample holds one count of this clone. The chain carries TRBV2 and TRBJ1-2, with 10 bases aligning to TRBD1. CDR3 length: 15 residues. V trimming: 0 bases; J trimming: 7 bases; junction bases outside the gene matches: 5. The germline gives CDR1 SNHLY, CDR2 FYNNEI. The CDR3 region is CASSEAPGQGGGYTF. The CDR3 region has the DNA TGTGCCAGCAGTGAAGCGCCCGGACAGGGGGGTGGCTACACCTTC. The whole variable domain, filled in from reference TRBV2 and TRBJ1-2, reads EPEVTQTPSHQVTQMGQEVILRCVPISNHLYFYWYRQILGQKVEFLVSFYNNEISEKSEIFDDQFSVERPDGSNFTLKIRSTKLEDSAMYFCASSEAPGQGGGYTFGSGTRLTVV.

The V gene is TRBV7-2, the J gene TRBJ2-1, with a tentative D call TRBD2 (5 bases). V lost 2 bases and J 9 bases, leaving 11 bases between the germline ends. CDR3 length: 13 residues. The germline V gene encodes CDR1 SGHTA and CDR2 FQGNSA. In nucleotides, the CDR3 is TGTGCCAGCAGCTTACTAGCCCTAGGTGAGCAGTTCTTC. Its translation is CASSLLALGEQFF.

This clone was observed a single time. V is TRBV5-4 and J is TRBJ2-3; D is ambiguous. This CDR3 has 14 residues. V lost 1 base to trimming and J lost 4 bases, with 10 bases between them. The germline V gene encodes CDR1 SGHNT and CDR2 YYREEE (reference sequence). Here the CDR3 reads CASSLLPGADTQYF. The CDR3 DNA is TGTGCCAGCAGCTTGTTACCGGGCGCAGATACGCAGTATTTT.

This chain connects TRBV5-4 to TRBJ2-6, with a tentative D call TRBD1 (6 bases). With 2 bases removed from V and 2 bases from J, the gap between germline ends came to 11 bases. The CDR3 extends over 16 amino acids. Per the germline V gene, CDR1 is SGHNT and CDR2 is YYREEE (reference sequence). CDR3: CASSFPDRPGANVLTF. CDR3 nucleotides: TGTGCCAGCAGCTTCCCGGACAGACCTGGGGCCAACGTCCTGACTTTC.

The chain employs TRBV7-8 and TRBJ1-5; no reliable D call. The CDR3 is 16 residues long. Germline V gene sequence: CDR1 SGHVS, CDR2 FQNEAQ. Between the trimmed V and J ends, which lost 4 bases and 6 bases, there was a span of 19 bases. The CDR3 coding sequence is TGTGCCAGCAGCTCCACCGTTGCAACGCTTTGTCAGCCCCAGCATTTT. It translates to CASSSTVATLCQPQHF.

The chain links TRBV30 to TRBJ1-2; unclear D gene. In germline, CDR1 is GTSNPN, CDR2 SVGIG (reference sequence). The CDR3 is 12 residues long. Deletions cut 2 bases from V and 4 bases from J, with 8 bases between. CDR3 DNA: TGTGCCTGGAGTTTACACAGCTATGGCTACACCTTC. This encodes CAWSLHSYGYTF.

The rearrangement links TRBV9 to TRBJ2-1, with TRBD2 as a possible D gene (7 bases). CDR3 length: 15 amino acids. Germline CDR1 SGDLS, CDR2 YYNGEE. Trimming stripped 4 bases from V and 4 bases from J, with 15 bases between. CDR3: CASSPLGGPYNEQFF. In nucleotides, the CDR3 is TGTGCCAGCAGCCCATTGGGGGGGCCTTACAATGAGCAGTTCTTC.

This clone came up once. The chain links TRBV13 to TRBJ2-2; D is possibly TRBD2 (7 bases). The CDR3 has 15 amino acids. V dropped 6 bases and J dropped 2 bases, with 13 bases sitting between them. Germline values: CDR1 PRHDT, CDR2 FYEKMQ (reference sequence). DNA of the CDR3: TGTGCCAGCAGAGGGGGACTACCTAACACCGGGGAGCTGTTTTTT. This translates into CASRGGLPNTGELFF.

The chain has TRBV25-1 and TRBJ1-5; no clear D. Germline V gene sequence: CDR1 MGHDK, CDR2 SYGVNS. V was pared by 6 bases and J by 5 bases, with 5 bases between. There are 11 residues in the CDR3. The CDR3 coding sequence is TGTGCCAGCAGCACGGATCAGCCCCAGCATTTT. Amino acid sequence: CASSTDQPQHF.

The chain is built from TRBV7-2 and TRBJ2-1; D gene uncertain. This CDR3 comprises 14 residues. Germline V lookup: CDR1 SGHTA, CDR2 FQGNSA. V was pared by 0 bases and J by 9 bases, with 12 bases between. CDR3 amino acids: CASSLAAVRAEQFF. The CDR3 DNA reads TGTGCCAGCAGCTTAGCCGCCGTTAGGGCTGAGCAGTTCTTC. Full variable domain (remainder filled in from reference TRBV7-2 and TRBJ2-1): GAGVSQSPSNKVTEKGKDVELRCDPISGHTALYWYRQSLGQGLEFLIYFQGNSAPDKSGLPSDRFSAERTGGSVSTLTIQRTQQEDSAVYLCASSLAAVRAEQFFGPGTRLTVL.

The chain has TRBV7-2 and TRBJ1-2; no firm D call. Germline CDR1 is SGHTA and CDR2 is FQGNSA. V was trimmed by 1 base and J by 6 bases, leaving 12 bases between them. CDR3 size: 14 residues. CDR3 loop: CASSLGRRADGYTF. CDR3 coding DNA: TGTGCCAGCAGCTTAGGCCGGAGGGCGGATGGCTACACCTTC.

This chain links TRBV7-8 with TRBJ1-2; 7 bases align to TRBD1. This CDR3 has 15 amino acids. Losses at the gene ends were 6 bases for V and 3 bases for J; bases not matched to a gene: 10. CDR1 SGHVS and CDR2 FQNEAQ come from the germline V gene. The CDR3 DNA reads TGTGCCAGCAGGCCAGGGGGGCGCGGGTACTATGGCTACACCTTC. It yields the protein CASRPGGRGYYGYTF. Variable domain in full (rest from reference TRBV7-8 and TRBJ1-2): GAGVSQSPRYKVAKRGQDVALRCDPISGHVSLFWYQQALGQGPEFLTYFQNEAQLDKSGLPSDRFFAERPEGSVSTLKIQRTQQEDSAVYLCASRPGGRGYYGYTFGSGTRLTVV.

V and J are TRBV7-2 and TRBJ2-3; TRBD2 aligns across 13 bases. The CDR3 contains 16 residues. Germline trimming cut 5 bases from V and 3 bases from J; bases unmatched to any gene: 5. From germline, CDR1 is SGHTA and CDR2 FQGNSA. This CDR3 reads CASSRRTSGGTDTQYF. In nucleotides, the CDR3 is TGTGCCAGCAGCCGCCGGACTAGCGGGGGTACAGATACGCAGTATTTT.

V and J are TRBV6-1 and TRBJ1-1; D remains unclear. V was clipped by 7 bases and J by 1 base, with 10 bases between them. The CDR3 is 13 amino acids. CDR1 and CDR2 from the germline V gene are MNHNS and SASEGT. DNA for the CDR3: TGTGCCAGCATTTTCGCATGGAACACTGAAGCTTTCTTT. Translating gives CASIFAWNTEAFF.

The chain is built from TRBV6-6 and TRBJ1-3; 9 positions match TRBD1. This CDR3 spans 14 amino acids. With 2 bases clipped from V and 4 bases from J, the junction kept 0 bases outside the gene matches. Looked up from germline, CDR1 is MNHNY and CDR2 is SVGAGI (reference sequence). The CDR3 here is CASSYGTGGNTIYF. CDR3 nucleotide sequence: TGTGCCAGCAGTTACGGGACAGGGGGAAACACCATATATTTT.

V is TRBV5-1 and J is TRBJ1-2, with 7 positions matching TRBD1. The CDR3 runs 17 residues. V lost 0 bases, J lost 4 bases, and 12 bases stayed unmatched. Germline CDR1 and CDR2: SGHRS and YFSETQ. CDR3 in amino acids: CASSLGAPAQGVYGYTF. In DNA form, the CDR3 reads TGCGCCAGCAGCTTGGGGGCCCCGGCGCAGGGGGTCTATGGCTACACCTTC.

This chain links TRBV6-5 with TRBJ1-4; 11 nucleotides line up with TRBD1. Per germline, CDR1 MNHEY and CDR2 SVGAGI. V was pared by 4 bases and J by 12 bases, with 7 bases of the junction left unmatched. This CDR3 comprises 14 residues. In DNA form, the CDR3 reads TGTGCCAGCAGTTTTTCTCGGGGACAGGGGGAACTGTTTTTT. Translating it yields CASSFSRGQGELFF.

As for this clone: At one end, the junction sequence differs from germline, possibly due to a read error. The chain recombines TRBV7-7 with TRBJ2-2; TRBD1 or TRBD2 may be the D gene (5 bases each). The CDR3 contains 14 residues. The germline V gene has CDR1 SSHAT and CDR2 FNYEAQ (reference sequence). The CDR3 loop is CASSFQGVGGELFF. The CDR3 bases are TGTGCTAGCAGCTTTCAGGGAGTCGGCGGGGAGCTGTTTTTT.

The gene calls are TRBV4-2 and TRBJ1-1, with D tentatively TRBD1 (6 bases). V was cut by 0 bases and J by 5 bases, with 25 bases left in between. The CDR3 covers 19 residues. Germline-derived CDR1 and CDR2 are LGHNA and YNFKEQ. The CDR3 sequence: CASSQDRFVGGRAETEAFF. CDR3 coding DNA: TGTGCCAGCAGCCAAGATAGGTTTGTCGGGGGGCGTGCGGAAACTGAAGCTTTCTTT.

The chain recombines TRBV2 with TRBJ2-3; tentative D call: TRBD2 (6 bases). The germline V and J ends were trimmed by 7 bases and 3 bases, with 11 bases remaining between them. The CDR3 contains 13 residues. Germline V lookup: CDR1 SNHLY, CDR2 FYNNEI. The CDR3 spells CASTRAGTDTQYF. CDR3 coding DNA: TGTGCCAGCACTCGCGCGGGGACAGATACGCAGTATTTT.